One and the same sample provided the 8 T cell receptor beta chains below, sequenced in a study of blood T cell repertoires in COVID-19. Sequenced by immunoSEQ multiplex PCR; TCRdb stores in-frame clones only, minus some. Here the sample spans around 160,000 clones, 84% being singletons. Sequences were obtained from peripheral blood. The receptors shown here come from a human donor in a cohort sampled during active COVID-19.

The chain joins TRBV4-1 to TRBJ2-2; perhaps TRBD1 as D (7 bases). Trimming took off 6 bases at V and 6 bases at J, with 17 bases between the two ends. The length of the CDR3 is 15 residues. Germline V lookup: CDR1 MGHRA, CDR2 YSYEKL. The CDR3 protein is CASRPGGSLAGELFF. CDR3 in DNA: TGCGCCAGCAGGCCAGGGGGGAGTCTGGCCGGGGAGCTGTTTTTT.

The CDR3 here is CASSLDVGGGETQYF. The CDR3 DNA sequence: TGTGCCAGCAGCTTAGACGTTGGTGGGGGGGAGACCCAGTACTTC. The V gene is TRBV7-9, the J gene TRBJ2-5, with D perhaps TRBD2 (6 bases). Germline CDR1 SEHNR, CDR2 FQNEAQ (reference sequence). The length of the CDR3 is 15 residues. The V end was cut by 1 base, the J end by 5 bases, with 14 bases between.

To note about this clone: Other nucleotide sequences from this sample produce the same CDR3. This sequence joins TRBV7-2 and TRBJ2-1, with 11 nucleotides matching TRBD2. This CDR3 spans 14 amino acids. Germline values: CDR1 SGHTA, CDR2 FQGNSA. V lost 3 bases to trimming and J lost 7 bases; unmatched junction nucleotides: 2. The DNA of the CDR3 is TGTGCCAGCAGCTTTAGCGGGGGGGGGAATGAGCAGTTCTTC. As protein: CASSFSGGGNEQFF. The full variable domain, completed using reference TRBV7-2 and TRBJ2-1, is GAGVSQSPSNKVTEKGKDVELRCDPISGHTALYWYRQSLGQGLEFLIYFQGNSAPDKSGLPSDRFSAERTGGSVSTLTIQRTQQEDSAVYLCASSFSGGGNEQFFGPGTRLTVL.

The chain recombines TRBV7-2 with TRBJ2-2, with D possibly matching TRBD2 (6 bases). The V gene lost 6 bases and the J gene lost 4 bases, with 12 bases spanning the gap. In germline, CDR1 is SGHTA, CDR2 FQGNSA. This CDR3 has 14 residues. The CDR3 DNA reads as TGTGCCAGCAGTCCAACTAGCATCACCGGGGAGCTGTTTTTT. It is translated as CASSPTSITGELFF.

V usage is TRBV5-4 and J usage is TRBJ1-2; 8 bases agree with TRBD1. The CDR3 totals 14 residues. V was pared by 1 base and J by 4 bases, with 3 bases of the junction left unmatched. CDR1 is SGHNT and CDR2 is YYREEE in the germline V gene (reference sequence). CDR3 sequence (DNA): TGTGCCAGCAGCTTGCCAGGGGGCTCCTATGGCTACACCTTC. This gives the protein CASSLPGGSYGYTF.

V is TRBV19 and J is TRBJ2-3, with TRBD2 matching over 8 bases. V was pared by 3 bases and J by 1 base, with 6 bases of the junction left unmatched. Germline V gene sequence: CDR1 LNHDA, CDR2 SQIVND (reference sequence). CDR3 size: 16 residues. The CDR3 spells CASSIAGGFRTDTQYF. The CDR3 DNA reads TGTGCCAGTAGTATTGCGGGGGGCTTCCGCACAGATACGCAGTATTTT.

The chain recombines TRBV7-2 with TRBJ2-7; 10 bases line up with TRBD2. The CDR3 runs 15 residues. From germline, CDR1 is SGHTA and CDR2 FQGNSA. Trimming removed 5 bases from V and 7 bases from J; junction bases left unmatched: 11. In DNA form, the CDR3 reads TGTGCCAGCAGCCTTATAGCGGGGGGCCTTGAGGAGCAGTACTTC. Residues: CASSLIAGGLEEQYF.

CDR3 DNA sequence: TGTGCCAGCAGCGCAACTAGCGGGGGGTGGTACAATGAGCAGTTCTTC. It specifies CASSATSGGWYNEQFF. The chain couples TRBV9 to TRBJ2-1; 12 bases match TRBD2. Germline CDR1 SGDLS, CDR2 YYNGEE. V was clipped by 3 bases and J by 4 bases; unmatched bases: 5. This CDR3 has 16 residues.